The source of this T cell receptor (beta chain) is a study of blood T cell repertoires in COVID-19. Background on the study: The United States, Italy and Spain were the sources of the acute and convalescent COVID-19 samples. PBMCs, B-cell-depleted T cells, or T cells provided the cDNA or gDNA that made up the material.

The germline gives CDR1 KGHSH, CDR2 LQKENI. Germline trimming cut 3 bases from V and 4 bases from J; bases unmatched to any gene: 9. The CDR3 consists of 16 residues. Original data processing: Counts of nucleated cells, estimated from reference gene primer amplification, were obtained. Profiled with immunoSEQ multiplex PCR; TCRdb holds only in-frame clones, not every one. That table is the source of V, J and clone size, and D and trimming were worked out from the DNA. The top ten hold approximately 8.9% of the sample, which has more than 35,000 clones, around 85% seen once. V gene TRBV18 combines with J gene TRBJ2-1; 7 nucleotides line up with TRBD1. The clonotype was recovered from a human donor in a cohort sampled during active COVID-19. The sample consisted of peripheral blood. The CDR3 spells CASSPPGTEIYNEQFF. CDR3 DNA sequence: TGTGCCAGCTCACCTCCCGGGACAGAGATTTACAATGAGCAGTTCTTC.